Presented here are 27 T cell receptor beta chains from one specimen sequenced in a study of cytomegalovirus exposure and HLA in healthy donors. PCR primers comprised 60 Vbeta and 13 Jbeta primers. Method: immunoSEQ multiplex PCR; TCRdb's copy keeps in-frame clones and lacks some. This table has around 170,000 clones, 65% to 85% appearing once. Sequenced material: PBMCs. The receptors derive from a man aged 45-65 years in good health and CMV-seronegative.

This clone was picked up a small number of times. The chain couples TRBV6-5 to TRBJ1-5; 7 bases map to TRBD1. The CDR3 runs to 14 residues. V was pared by 5 bases and J by 2 bases, with 3 bases of the junction left unmatched. The germline CDR1 and CDR2 sequences are MNHEY and SVGAGI. CDR3 DNA: TGTGCCAGCAGTCAGGGGGTTGGCAATCAGCCCCAGCATTTT. Translated, it gives CASSQGVGNQPQHF.

This clone was seen more than once but under ten times. V is TRBV6-6 and J is TRBJ1-2; no definite D call. In germline, CDR1 is MNHNY, CDR2 SVGAGI (reference sequence). CDR3 length: 15 amino acids. V lost 5 bases and J 0 bases, leaving 13 bases between the germline ends. The CDR3: CASSIPEGTNYGYTF. CDR3 DNA: TGTGCCAGCAGTATACCCGAGGGCACTAACTATGGCTACACCTTC.

This chain uses TRBV7-2 with TRBJ2-5; possible D gene TRBD2, 5 bases. Trimming shortened V by 5 bases and J by 4 bases, and 11 bases separated the two germline ends. The CDR3 runs to 13 residues. Germline V gene lookup returns CDR1 SGHTA and CDR2 FQGNSA. The chain's CDR3 is CASSPSSGETQYF. The CDR3 DNA reads as TGTGCCAGCAGCCCGAGCAGCGGAGAGACCCAGTACTTC.

The J gene is TRBJ2-7, the V gene TRBV25-1; D perhaps matches TRBD2 (6 bases). Trimming took off 8 bases at V and 6 bases at J, with 8 bases between the two ends. Per the germline V gene, CDR1 is MGHDK and CDR2 is SYGVNS. The CDR3 spans 10 residues. The CDR3 bases are TGTGCCAGCCGGGGAGGCGAGCAGTACTTC. Amino acids: CASRGGEQYF.

V gene TRBV11-2 combines with J gene TRBJ2-1; the D gene is possibly TRBD2 (5 bases). Trimming stripped 5 bases from V and 3 bases from J, with 8 bases between. The CDR3 consists of 13 residues. Germline V gene lookup returns CDR1 SGHAT and CDR2 FQNNGV. CDR3 region: CASSVDFYNEQFF. DNA of the CDR3: TGTGCCAGCAGCGTGGACTTCTACAATGAGCAGTTCTTC.

This clone showed up just a few times. CDR3 sequence reads: CASSFGVGQMKTGELFF. The CDR3 coding sequence is TGTGCCAGCAGCTTTGGAGTGGGACAGATGAAAACCGGGGAGCTGTTTTTT. The chain combines TRBV11-3 with TRBJ2-2; 7 bases are a match to TRBD1. The CDR3 has 17 amino acids. Germline values: CDR1 SGHNT, CDR2 YENEEA. With V trimmed by 3 bases and J by 5 bases, 12 bases remained unmatched.

V is TRBV5-4 and J is TRBJ1-1; the D is unclear. With 4 bases removed from V and 4 bases from J, the gap between germline ends came to 14 bases. The CDR3 contains 14 residues. CDR1 and CDR2 (germline): SGHNT, YYREEE (reference sequence). The CDR3 coding sequence is TGTGCCAGCAGCCCTCGCGGGCTAGGCACTGAAGCTTTCTTT. Protein: CASSPRGLGTEAFF.

V usage is TRBV5-5 and J usage is TRBJ1-2; tentatively, D is TRBD1 (5 bases). The CDR3 contains 14 residues. The ends were cut back, 4 bases at V and 7 bases at J, with 17 bases in the middle. The germline gives CDR1 SGHKS, CDR2 YYEKEE (reference sequence). The CDR3, as DNA: TGTGCCAGCAGCGACGACAGAGCTCCCCTTGGCTACACCTTC. Translation gives CASSDDRAPLGYTF.

This clone was observed a single time. The CDR3 coding sequence is TGTGCCAGCAGCCCGGACAGGTCTGGGTATGGCTACACCTTC. Its translation is CASSPDRSGYGYTF. The chain links TRBV5-6 to TRBJ1-2; 7 bases align to TRBD1. J was trimmed by 5 bases and V by 4 bases; bases with no gene match: 8. Germline CDR1 reads SGHDT; CDR2 reads YYEEEE. The CDR3 consists of 14 residues.

The chain recombines TRBV6-1 with TRBJ1-1; D possibly corresponds to TRBD1 (5 bases). Looked up from germline, CDR1 is MNHNS and CDR2 is SASEGT. The V end was cut by 6 bases, the J end by 1 base, with 15 bases between. The CDR3 sequence is 15 residues long. The CDR3 loop is CASRYTGQANTEAFF. CDR3 in DNA: TGTGCCAGCAGATACACAGGACAAGCGAACACTGAAGCTTTCTTT.

The CDR3 spells CASSQDSRSPLHF. The CDR3 DNA is TGTGCCAGCAGCCAAGATTCGAGATCACCCCTCCACTTT. This chain links TRBV14 with TRBJ1-6; D uncertain. Germline CDR1 and CDR2: SGHDN and FVKESK. The CDR3 spans 13 residues. V dropped 0 bases and J dropped 10 bases, with 7 bases sitting between them. Full variable domain (missing parts from reference TRBV14 and TRBJ1-6): EAGVTQFPSHSVIEKGQTVTLRCDPISGHDNLYWYRRVMGKEIKFLLHFVKESKQDESGMPNNRFLAERTGGTYSTLKVQPAELEDSGVYFCASSQDSRSPLHFGNGTRLTVT.

A few counts support this clone. The rearrangement uses TRBV5-5 and TRBJ1-6; possibly TRBD1 for D (5 bases). With 1 base removed from V and 5 bases from J, the gap between germline ends came to 10 bases. In germline, CDR1 is SGHKS, CDR2 YYEKEE (reference sequence). This CDR3 is built from 15 residues. CDR3 DNA: TGTGCCAGCAGCTTGAAAGGAGGGGATAATTCACCCCTCCACTTT. Translation gives CASSLKGGDNSPLHF.

V usage is TRBV15 and J usage is TRBJ2-5; maybe TRBD2 (7 bases). Germline CDR1 is LNHNV and CDR2 is YYDKDF (reference sequence). The CDR3 has 13 residues. V lost 6 bases and J 4 bases, leaving 12 bases between the germline ends. Written as DNA, the CDR3 is TGTGCCACCAGAGAGGGGGGGCGAGAGACCCAGTACTTC. This codes for CATREGGRETQYF.

Here the CDR3 DNA reads TGTGCCAGCGGTCTAGACAGCCTGAACTCCTACGAGCAGTACTTC. It codes for CASGLDSLNSYEQYF. The chain links TRBV11-2 to TRBJ2-7; maybe TRBD1 (5 bases). CDR1 is SGHAT and CDR2 is FQNNGV in the germline V gene. This CDR3 region has 15 residues. The V gene lost 8 bases and the J gene lost 0 bases, with 17 bases spanning the gap.

In its sample, this clone was seen once. The chain employs TRBV18 and TRBJ2-1; 7 bases agree with TRBD2. The CDR3 runs to 16 residues. With V trimmed by 6 bases and J by 7 bases, 15 bases remained unmatched. Germline-derived CDR1 and CDR2 are KGHSH and LQKENI. The DNA of the CDR3 is TGTGCCAGCTCCCCCCCGACGCTAGCGGTTAATAATGAGCAGTTCTTC. It yields the protein CASSPPTLAVNNEQFF.

The CDR3 here is CASSAEVGQPQHF. CDR3 nucleotide sequence: TGTGCCAGCAGCGCCGAGGTGGGTCAGCCCCAGCATTTT. The chain recombines TRBV7-3 with TRBJ1-5; unclear D gene. This CDR3 spans 13 amino acids. The germline gives CDR1 SGHTA, CDR2 FQGTGA. Trimming removed 5 bases at V and 6 bases at J, with 11 bases between.

The rearrangement uses TRBV9 and TRBJ2-7; D is possibly TRBD2 (5 bases). Per germline, CDR1 SGDLS and CDR2 YYNGEE. V shed 4 bases and J shed 1 base, with 15 bases lying between them. The CDR3 runs to 15 residues. The CDR3 DNA is TGTGCCAGCAGCTTGACTATAGAAACGTCCTACGAGCAGTACTTC. Translation: CASSLTIETSYEQYF.

J is TRBJ2-1 and V is TRBV6-6; D is perhaps TRBD1 (6 bases). V lost 6 bases and J lost 4, with 13 bases in between. The germline gives CDR1 MNHNY, CDR2 SVGAGI (reference sequence). The length of the CDR3 is 14 residues. CDR3 nucleotides: TGTGCCAGCAGGGTAAGGGGGAGTTACAATGAGCAGTTCTTC. Its protein product is CASRVRGSYNEQFF.

The chain carries TRBV27 and TRBJ2-5, with unresolved D. The germline V gene has CDR1 MNHEY and CDR2 SMNVEV (reference sequence). V lost 3 bases to trimming and J lost 7 bases, with 9 bases between them. This CDR3 region has 12 residues. CDR3 nucleotides: TGTGCCAGCAGTTTTGGTAGTGGGACCCAGTACTTC. It encodes CASSFGSGTQYF.

Comments on this clone: An end of the junction differs from the germline gene, which may be a read error. The chain couples TRBV4-1 to TRBJ2-7, with TRBD2 identical over 12 bases. Germline CDR1 and CDR2: MGHRA and YSYEKL. The CDR3 is 15 residues long. CDR3 sequence (DNA): TGCGCCAGCAGCATACTAGCGGGGGGCCTCTACGAGCATTACTTC. The encoded protein is CASSILAGGLYEHYF.

This CDR3 is CASSSPSGGRDSPLHF. For the CDR3, the DNA is TGTGCCAGCAGCTCTCCCTCGGGGGGGAGAGATTCACCCCTCCACTTT. This chain connects TRBV11-2 to TRBJ1-6, with D possibly matching TRBD1 (5 bases). Germline V lookup: CDR1 SGHAT, CDR2 FQNNGV. This CDR3 spans 16 amino acids. V lost 4 bases and J 8 bases, leaving 18 bases between the germline ends.

With regard to this clone: Its ends do not fully match the called genes, so a read error is possible. The chain employs TRBV7-9 and TRBJ1-4; D not certain. Germline V gene sequence: CDR1 SEHNR, CDR2 FQNEAQ (reference sequence). The CDR3 runs 14 residues. CDR3 in amino acids: CSSSLGQWNEKLFF. The CDR3 nucleotides read TGTTCCAGCAGCTTAGGGCAGTGGAATGAAAAACTGTTTTTT.

The chain combines TRBV7-2 with TRBJ2-7; 10 bases align to TRBD1. The CDR3 extends over 14 amino acids. CDR1 is SGHTA and CDR2 is FQGNSA in the germline V gene. With V trimmed by 3 bases and J by 6 bases, 5 bases remained unmatched. The CDR3 nucleotides are TGTGCCAGCAGCTTGGGACAGGGGTGGAGCGAGCAGTACTTC. Translating gives CASSLGQGWSEQYF.

The CDR3 reads CASSYTPGQPYEQYF. CDR3 sequence (DNA): TGTGCCAGCAGTTATACACCCGGACAGCCCTACGAGCAGTACTTC. This chain uses TRBV6-5 with TRBJ2-7; a weak D match, TRBD1 (6 bases). CDR1 is MNHEY and CDR2 is SVGAGI in the germline V gene. The V end lost 3 bases, the J end lost 2 bases, and 14 bases lay between the germline ends. The CDR3 is made up of 15 amino acids.

The gene calls are TRBV4-1 and TRBJ1-5; D is ambiguous. Germline CDR1 and CDR2: MGHRA and YSYEKL. V shed 1 base and J shed 4 bases, with 8 bases lying between them. This CDR3 spans 14 amino acids. The CDR3 is CASSQVRVNQPQHF. CDR3 bases: TGCGCCAGCAGCCAAGTCCGGGTAAATCAGCCCCAGCATTTT.

This chain links TRBV5-1 with TRBJ1-2, with 9 nucleotides matching TRBD1. CDR3 size: 16 residues. The germline V gene encodes CDR1 SGHRS and CDR2 YFSETQ. Unmatched junction bases numbered 9, after V lost 0 bases and J lost 6 bases. CDR3 DNA: TGCGCCAGCAGCTTGGTCGCGTTGGGACAGGGAGATGGCTACACCTTC. Its protein is CASSLVALGQGDGYTF.

The V and J genes are TRBV29-1 and TRBJ1-1; D is perhaps TRBD1 (5 bases). The CDR3 is 14 amino acids. Germline V gives CDR1 SQVTM, CDR2 ANQGSEA. V gave up 3 bases and J gave up 1 base, with 12 bases separating them. In nucleotides, the CDR3 is TGCAGCGTTGATAAGGGGCAGGGGAACACTGAAGCTTTCTTT. It encodes CSVDKGQGNTEAFF.